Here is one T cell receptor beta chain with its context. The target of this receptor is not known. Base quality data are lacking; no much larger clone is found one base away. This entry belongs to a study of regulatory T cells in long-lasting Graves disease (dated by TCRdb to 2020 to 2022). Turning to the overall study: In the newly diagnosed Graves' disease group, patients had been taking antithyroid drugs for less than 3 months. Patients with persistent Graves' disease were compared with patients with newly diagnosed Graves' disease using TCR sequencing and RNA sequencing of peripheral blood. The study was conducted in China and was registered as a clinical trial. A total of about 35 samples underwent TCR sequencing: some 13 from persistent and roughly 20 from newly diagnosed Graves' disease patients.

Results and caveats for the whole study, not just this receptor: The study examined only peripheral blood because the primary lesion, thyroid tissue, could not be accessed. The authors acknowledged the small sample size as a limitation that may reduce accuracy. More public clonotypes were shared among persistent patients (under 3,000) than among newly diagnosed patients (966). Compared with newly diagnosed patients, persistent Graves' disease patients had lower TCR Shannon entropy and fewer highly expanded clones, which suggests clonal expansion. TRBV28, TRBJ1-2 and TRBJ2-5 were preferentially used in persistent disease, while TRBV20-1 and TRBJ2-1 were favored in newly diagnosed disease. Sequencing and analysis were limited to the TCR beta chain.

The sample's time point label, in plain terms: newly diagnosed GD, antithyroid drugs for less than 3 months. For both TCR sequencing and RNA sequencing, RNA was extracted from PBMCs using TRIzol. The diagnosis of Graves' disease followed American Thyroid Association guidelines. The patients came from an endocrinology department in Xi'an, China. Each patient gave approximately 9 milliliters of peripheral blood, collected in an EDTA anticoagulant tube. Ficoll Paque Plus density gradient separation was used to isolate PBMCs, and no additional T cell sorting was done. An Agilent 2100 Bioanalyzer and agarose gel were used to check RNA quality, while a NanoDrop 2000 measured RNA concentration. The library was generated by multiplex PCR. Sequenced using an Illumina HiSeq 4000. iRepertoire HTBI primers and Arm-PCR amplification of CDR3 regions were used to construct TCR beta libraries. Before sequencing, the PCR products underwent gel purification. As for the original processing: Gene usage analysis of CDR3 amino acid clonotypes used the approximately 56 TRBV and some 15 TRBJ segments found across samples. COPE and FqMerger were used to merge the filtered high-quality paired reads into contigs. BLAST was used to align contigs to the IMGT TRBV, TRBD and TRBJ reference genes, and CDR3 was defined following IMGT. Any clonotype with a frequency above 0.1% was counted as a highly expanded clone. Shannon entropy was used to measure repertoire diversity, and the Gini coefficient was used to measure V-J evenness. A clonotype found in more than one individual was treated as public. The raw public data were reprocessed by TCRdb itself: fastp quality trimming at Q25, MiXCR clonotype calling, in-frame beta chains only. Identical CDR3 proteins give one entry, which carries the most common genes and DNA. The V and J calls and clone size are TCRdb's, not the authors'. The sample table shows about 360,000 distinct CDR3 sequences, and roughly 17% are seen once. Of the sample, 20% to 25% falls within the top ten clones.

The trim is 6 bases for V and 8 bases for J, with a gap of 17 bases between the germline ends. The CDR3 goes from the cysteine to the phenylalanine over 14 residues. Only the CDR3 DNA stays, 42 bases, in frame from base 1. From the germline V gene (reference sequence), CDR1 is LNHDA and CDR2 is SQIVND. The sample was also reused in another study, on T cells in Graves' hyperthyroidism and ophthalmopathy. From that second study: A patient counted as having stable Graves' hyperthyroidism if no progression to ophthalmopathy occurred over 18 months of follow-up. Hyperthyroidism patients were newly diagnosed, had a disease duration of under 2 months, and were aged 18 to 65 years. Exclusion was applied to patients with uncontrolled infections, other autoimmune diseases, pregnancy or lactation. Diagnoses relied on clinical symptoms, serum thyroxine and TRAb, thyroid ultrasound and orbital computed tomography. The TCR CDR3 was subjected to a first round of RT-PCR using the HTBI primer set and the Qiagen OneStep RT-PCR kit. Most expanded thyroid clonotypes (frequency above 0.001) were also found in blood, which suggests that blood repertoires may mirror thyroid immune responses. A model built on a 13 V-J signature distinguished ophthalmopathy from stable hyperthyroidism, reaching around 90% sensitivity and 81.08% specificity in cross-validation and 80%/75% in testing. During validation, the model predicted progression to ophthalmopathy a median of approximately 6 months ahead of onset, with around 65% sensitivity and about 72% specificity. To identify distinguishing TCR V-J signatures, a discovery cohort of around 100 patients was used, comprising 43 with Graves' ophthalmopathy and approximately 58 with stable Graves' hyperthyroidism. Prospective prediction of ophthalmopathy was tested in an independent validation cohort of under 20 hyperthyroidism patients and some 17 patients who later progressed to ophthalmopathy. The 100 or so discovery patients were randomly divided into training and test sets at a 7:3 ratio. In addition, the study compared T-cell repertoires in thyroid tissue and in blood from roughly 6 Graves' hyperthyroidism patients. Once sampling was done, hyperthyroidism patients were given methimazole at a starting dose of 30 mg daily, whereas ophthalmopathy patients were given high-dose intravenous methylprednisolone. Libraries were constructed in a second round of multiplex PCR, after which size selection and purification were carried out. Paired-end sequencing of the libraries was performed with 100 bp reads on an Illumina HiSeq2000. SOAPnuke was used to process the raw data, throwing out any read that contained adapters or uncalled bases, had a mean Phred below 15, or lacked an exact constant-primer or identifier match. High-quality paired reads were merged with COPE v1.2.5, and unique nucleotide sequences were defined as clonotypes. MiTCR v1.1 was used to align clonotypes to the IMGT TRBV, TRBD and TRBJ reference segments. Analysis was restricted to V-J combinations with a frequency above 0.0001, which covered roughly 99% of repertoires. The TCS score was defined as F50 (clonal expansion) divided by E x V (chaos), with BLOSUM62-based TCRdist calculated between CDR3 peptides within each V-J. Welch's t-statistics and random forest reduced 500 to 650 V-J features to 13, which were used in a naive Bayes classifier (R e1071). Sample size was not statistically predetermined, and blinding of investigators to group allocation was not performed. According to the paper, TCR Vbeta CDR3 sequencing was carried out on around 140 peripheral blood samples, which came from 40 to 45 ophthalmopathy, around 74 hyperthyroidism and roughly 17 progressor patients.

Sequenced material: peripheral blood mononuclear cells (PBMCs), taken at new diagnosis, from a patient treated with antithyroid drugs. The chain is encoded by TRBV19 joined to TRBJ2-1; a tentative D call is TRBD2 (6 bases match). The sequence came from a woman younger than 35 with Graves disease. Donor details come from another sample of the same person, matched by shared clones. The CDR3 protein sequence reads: CASRSPDYPDEQFF. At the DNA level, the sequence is TGTGCCAGTAGATCACCGGACTATCCGGATGAGCAGTTCTTC.